Presented here are 32 T cell receptor beta chains from one specimen sequenced in a study of OX40 agonist ivuxolimab in advanced cancers. Some clones are missing from TCRdb's copy, which holds only in-frame ones; the method was immunoSEQ multiplex PCR. The sample lists 60,000 to 75,000 clones; roughly 88% were seen once. The sample here was CD4+ or CD8+ T cells sorted from blood, taken in a trial of the OX40 agonist ivuxolimab. Source of these receptors: an adult with an advanced solid tumor such as melanoma, head and neck, liver or kidney cancer.

J is TRBJ2-3 and V is TRBV7-2; D unresolved. This CDR3 has 15 amino acids. V gave up 0 bases and J gave up 1 base, with 8 bases separating them. Looked up from germline, CDR1 is SGHTA and CDR2 is FQGNSA. The chain's CDR3 is CASSLAWLGTDTQYF. CDR3 nucleotide sequence: TGTGCCAGCAGCTTAGCGTGGTTGGGCACAGATACGCAGTATTTT.

This chain joins TRBV7-2 and TRBJ2-5; tentative D call: TRBD1 (5 bases). Germline CDR1 is SGHTA and CDR2 is FQGNSA. This CDR3 comprises 14 residues. The germline V and J ends were trimmed by 5 bases and 4 bases, with 14 bases remaining between them. The CDR3 spells CASSLYRGGETQYF. The CDR3 DNA is TGTGCCAGCAGCCTATATAGGGGTGGAGAGACCCAGTACTTC. The whole variable domain, filled in from reference TRBV7-2 and TRBJ2-5, reads GAGVSQSPSNKVTEKGKDVELRCDPISGHTALYWYRQSLGQGLEFLIYFQGNSAPDKSGLPSDRFSAERTGGSVSTLTIQRTQQEDSAVYLCASSLYRGGETQYFGPGTRLLVL.

The CDR3 here is CASSALPHNSGEQFF. For the CDR3, the DNA is TGTGCCAGCAGCGCGCTCCCCCATAATAGCGGCGAGCAGTTCTTC. The chain links TRBV9 to TRBJ2-1; D might be TRBD2 (6 bases). Trimming left V 3 bases short and J 10 bases short, with 20 bases between. The CDR3 runs 15 residues. The germline V gene encodes CDR1 SGDLS and CDR2 YYNGEE.

The chain carries TRBV13 and TRBJ1-2, with D uncertain. From germline, CDR1 is PRHDT and CDR2 FYEKMQ (reference sequence). The CDR3 covers 16 residues. Trimming took 1 base from V and 7 from J, leaving 19 bases between them. CDR3 DNA sequence: TGTGCCAGCAGCTTAGCCCAACCTGGGAAGTTGGGTGGCTACACCTTC. Residues: CASSLAQPGKLGGYTF.

The V gene is TRBV10-1, the J gene TRBJ2-1; D is ambiguous. V was pared by 5 bases and J by 2 bases, with 10 bases between. The CDR3 is 14 residues long. CDR1 WNHNN and CDR2 SYGVQD come from the germline V gene (reference sequence). The CDR3 DNA reads TGCGCCAGCAGTATTGGGCAGACCTACAATGAGCAGTTCTTC. Its translation: CASSIGQTYNEQFF.

This clone was seen once. V is TRBV28 and J is TRBJ2-3, with D tentatively TRBD2 (5 bases). CDR3 length: 12 amino acids. The germline CDR1 and CDR2 sequences are MDHEN and SYDVKM. Trimming removed 2 bases at V and 5 bases at J, with 5 bases between. This chain's CDR3 is CASSLGGDTQYF. The CDR3 bases are TGTGCCAGCAGTTTAGGAGGAGATACGCAGTATTTT.

V usage is TRBV19 and J usage is TRBJ1-4, with 7 bases identical to TRBD1. The V gene's germline CDR1 is LNHDA and CDR2 SQIVND (reference sequence). The CDR3 consists of 15 residues. Trimming removed 5 bases from V and 8 bases from J; junction bases left unmatched: 11. The DNA of the CDR3 is TGTGCCAGTAGTCAAGGGCTGCAGGGGGGAGAAAAACTGTTTTTT. Translated, it gives CASSQGLQGGEKLFF.

The V call is TRBV9, the J call TRBJ1-2; tentative D call: TRBD1 (5 bases). V was clipped by 1 base and J by 6 bases, with 16 bases between them. This CDR3 spans 15 amino acids. CDR1 and CDR2 from the germline V gene are SGDLS and YYNGEE. Here the CDR3 reads CASSVSPGGFDGYTF. CDR3 DNA sequence: TGTGCCAGCAGCGTAAGCCCGGGGGGGTTTGATGGCTACACCTTC.

This chain connects TRBV28 to TRBJ2-1; 10 positions match TRBD1. The V and J ends lost 6 bases and 1 base, in that order; junction bases with no gene match: 6. The germline V gene encodes CDR1 MDHEN and CDR2 SYDVKM. This CDR3 contains 16 residues. The CDR3 reads CASSGRQGASYNEQFF. The CDR3 coding sequence is TGTGCCAGCAGCGGCCGACAGGGGGCATCCTACAATGAGCAGTTCTTC.

This clone has a handful of counts. The chain uses TRBV5-5 and TRBJ2-1, with 9 bases matching TRBD1. Looked up from germline, CDR1 is SGHKS and CDR2 is YYEKEE (reference sequence). The CDR3 length is 16 residues. The junction had 14 bases not matched to a gene; V was cut back by 4 bases and J by 9 bases. This chain's CDR3 is CASSALPGTGMGEQFF. The DNA for the CDR3 is TGTGCCAGCAGCGCCTTACCCGGGACAGGGATGGGTGAGCAGTTCTTC.

The genes are TRBV30 and TRBJ1-2; no reliable D call. This CDR3 comprises 12 residues. The germline V gene has CDR1 GTSNPN and CDR2 SVGIG (reference sequence). Deletions cut 2 bases from V and 3 bases from J, with 7 bases between. CDR3 DNA: TGTGCCTGGAGTAGGACGGACTATGGCTACACCTTC. This translates into CAWSRTDYGYTF.

The chain links TRBV15 to TRBJ2-3, with 7 bases that match TRBD1. Germline-derived CDR1 and CDR2 are LNHNV and YYDKDF (reference sequence). The CDR3 has 15 residues. The ends lost 1 base at V and 4 bases at J; junction bases unmatched: 5. The CDR3 nucleotides read TGTGCCACCAGCAGAGTGAAGGGGGCGTCAGATACGCAGTATTTT. This translates into CATSRVKGASDTQYF. The variable domain in full, with the rest retrieved from reference TRBV15 and TRBJ2-3, is DAMVIQNPRYQVTQFGKPVTLSCSQTLNHNVMYWYQQKSSQAPKLLFHYYDKDFNNEADTPDNFQSRRPNTSFCFLDIRSPGLGDTAMYLCATSRVKGASDTQYFGPGTRLTVL.

The rearrangement links TRBV28 to TRBJ1-6; the D is unclear. The CDR3 is 13 amino acids. The germline V gene has CDR1 MDHEN and CDR2 SYDVKM. The germline V and J ends were trimmed by 6 bases and 12 bases, with 15 bases remaining between them. The CDR3 DNA follows: TGTGCCAGCAGCCCCCCTATGTGGGAACCCCTCCACTTT. It codes for CASSPPMWEPLHF.

This rearrangement joins TRBV27 to TRBJ2-5; TRBD2 matches 13 bases. V shed 5 bases, J shed 0 bases, and the junction held 3 bases outside the gene matches. CDR1 and CDR2 (germline): MNHEY, SMNVEV (reference sequence). The CDR3 loop spans 16 amino acids. CDR3 region: CASSRGLAGDQETQYF. The CDR3 nucleotides read TGTGCCAGCAGTAGAGGACTAGCGGGAGACCAAGAGACCCAGTACTTC.

V usage is TRBV7-9 and J usage is TRBJ1-1, with D maybe TRBD1 (5 bases). Trimming stripped 7 bases from V and 1 base from J, with 13 bases between. Germline assignment: CDR1 SEHNR and CDR2 FQNEAQ (reference sequence). This CDR3 is 14 amino acids long. DNA for the CDR3: TGTGCCAGCACCCTCGGGGGGGAGAACACTGAAGCTTTCTTT. The encoded protein is CASTLGGENTEAFF. Drawing the rest from reference TRBV7-9 and TRBJ1-1, the complete variable domain is DTGVSQNPRHKITKRGQNVTFRCDPISEHNRLYWYRQTLGQGPEFLTYFQNEAQLEKSRLLSDRFSAERPKGSFSTLEIQRTEQGDSAMYLCASTLGGENTEAFFGQGTRLTVV.

This clone appeared once. The chain joins TRBV7-9 to TRBJ1-1; D ambiguous. Germline lookup yields CDR1 SEHNR and CDR2 FQNEAQ (reference sequence). V lost 1 base and J 8 bases, leaving 14 bases between the germline ends. The CDR3 is 14 residues long. The CDR3 here is CASSLEGGAGEAFF. DNA for the CDR3: TGTGCCAGCAGCTTAGAAGGAGGTGCGGGGGAAGCTTTCTTT.

Remarks on this clone: Relative to the germline gene, one junction end is altered; a read error may explain this. The V and J genes are TRBV7-7 and TRBJ2-1; D is perhaps TRBD1 (6 bases). Germline V gene lookup returns CDR1 SSHAT and CDR2 FNYEAQ (reference sequence). The CDR3 spans 13 residues. The CDR3 DNA follows: TGTGCTAGCAGCTTACAGGGTCCCAATGAGCAGTTCTTC. It yields the protein CASSLQGPNEQFF.

As concerns this clone: The junction departs from germline at one end; a sequencing error may be responsible. The V call is TRBV7-7, the J call TRBJ1-6, with D uncertain. The CDR3 extends over 17 amino acids. Germline loops: CDR1 SSHAT, CDR2 FNYEAQ (reference sequence). CDR3 DNA: TGTGCTAGCAGCTATCGGGCAGAAGTCTCCTATAATTCACCCCTCCACTTT. This encodes CASSYRAEVSYNSPLHF.

The chain couples TRBV5-6 to TRBJ2-7; 7 bases agree with TRBD1. Losses at the gene ends were 1 base for V and 2 bases for J; bases not matched to a gene: 9. Germline CDR1 SGHDT, CDR2 YYEEEE. The CDR3 extends over 16 amino acids. CDR3 coding DNA: TGTGCCAGCAGCTTGAGGCCCTATCAGGGGGCCTACGAGCAGTACTTC. It is translated as CASSLRPYQGAYEQYF.

The chain combines TRBV5-1 with TRBJ2-1; 9 bases line up with TRBD1. V was pared by 6 bases and J by 5 bases, with 6 bases of the junction left unmatched. CDR1 is SGHRS and CDR2 is YFSETQ in the germline V gene. The CDR3 has 14 residues. The CDR3 coding sequence is TGCGCCAGCAATCCCGACAGGGGGGACAATGAGCAGTTCTTC. This sequence encodes CASNPDRGDNEQFF.

The chain is built from TRBV14 and TRBJ2-1; D assignment may be TRBD1 or TRBD2 (6 bases each). V was trimmed by 7 bases and J by 12 bases, leaving 19 bases between them. Germline V gives CDR1 SGHDN, CDR2 FVKESK. The CDR3 is 13 amino acids. The CDR3 DNA reads as TGTGCCAGCAATCCTTCGGGGGCATTAGGGCAGTTCTTC. Residues: CASNPSGALGQFF. Full variable domain (remainder filled in from reference TRBV14 and TRBJ2-1): EAGVTQFPSHSVIEKGQTVTLRCDPISGHDNLYWYRRVMGKEIKFLLHFVKESKQDESGMPNNRFLAERTGGTYSTLKVQPAELEDSGVYFCASNPSGALGQFFGPGTRLTVL.

This sequence joins TRBV19 and TRBJ1-1; TRBD1 matches at 9 bases. This CDR3 has 15 amino acids. The J segment lost 1 base and the V segment lost 5 bases, leaving 5 bases of the junction unmatched. The V gene's germline CDR1 is LNHDA and CDR2 SQIVND (reference sequence). The CDR3 reads CASSSHRGQNTEAFF. In DNA form, the CDR3 reads TGTGCCAGTAGTTCCCACAGGGGGCAGAACACTGAAGCTTTCTTT.

The V and J genes are TRBV6-5 and TRBJ1-1; no firm D call. Germline CDR1 is MNHEY and CDR2 is SVGAGI. The CDR3 is 13 residues long. With 5 bases removed from V and 0 bases from J, the gap between germline ends came to 7 bases. CDR3 sequence (DNA): TGTGCCAGCAGTCCCCACATGAACACTGAAGCTTTCTTT. Encoded protein: CASSPHMNTEAFF.

This sequence joins TRBV5-4 and TRBJ1-1, with D maybe TRBD1 (5 bases). CDR3 length: 14 amino acids. The V gene lost 4 bases and the J gene lost 5 bases, with 15 bases spanning the gap. The germline gives CDR1 SGHNT, CDR2 YYREEE (reference sequence). CDR3 in DNA: TGTGCCAGCAGCCCGGGATCCGGGGGGACTGAAGCTTTCTTT. Protein sequence: CASSPGSGGTEAFF.

This clone occurred a few times. The rearrangement joins TRBV18 to TRBJ1-2; D not resolved. This CDR3 region has 15 residues. The germline V gene encodes CDR1 KGHSH and CDR2 LQKENI. V was clipped by 3 bases and J by 0 bases, with 11 bases between them. The CDR3 is CASSPTDDTNYGYTF. CDR3 nucleotides: TGTGCCAGCTCACCCACGGACGATACTAACTATGGCTACACCTTC.

The rearrangement joins TRBV7-2 to TRBJ1-1; D unresolved. In germline, CDR1 is SGHTA, CDR2 FQGNSA. The ends were cut back, 5 bases at V and 11 bases at J, with 9 bases in the middle. This CDR3 is 10 amino acids long. CDR3 DNA: TGTGCCAGCAGCCGGATTGAGGCTTTCTTT. The encoded protein is CASSRIEAFF.

This chain links TRBV28 with TRBJ2-7, with D tentatively TRBD1 or TRBD2 (5 bases each). Trimming removed 8 bases at V and 3 bases at J, with 17 bases between. This CDR3 comprises 14 residues. Germline CDR1 MDHEN, CDR2 SYDVKM. CDR3: CASLTRESGYEQYF. In DNA, the CDR3 is TGTGCCAGCCTGACCAGGGAGTCGGGCTACGAGCAGTACTTC.

The chain is built from TRBV5-6 and TRBJ1-2, with 8 bases that match TRBD1. This CDR3 contains 16 residues. The V gene's germline CDR1 is SGHDT and CDR2 YYEEEE. The junction had 11 bases not matched to a gene; V was cut back by 2 bases and J by 5 bases. In nucleotides, the CDR3 is TGTGCCAGCAGCTTATCGGCCGAGACAGGGGCTTATGGCTACACCTTC. It is translated as CASSLSAETGAYGYTF.

This sequence joins TRBV30 and TRBJ1-5; D possibly corresponds to TRBD1 (6 bases). V was pared by 2 bases and J by 4 bases, with 9 bases between. The germline V gene encodes CDR1 GTSNPN and CDR2 SVGIG (reference sequence). There are 13 residues in the CDR3. The CDR3 sequence: CAWSHTGNQPQHF. CDR3 DNA: TGTGCCTGGAGTCATACAGGGAATCAGCCCCAGCATTTT.

The rearrangement links TRBV4-1 to TRBJ1-2, with a tentative D call TRBD1 (6 bases). Trimming shortened V by 3 bases and J by 3 bases, and 11 bases separated the two germline ends. Germline lookup yields CDR1 MGHRA and CDR2 YSYEKL. The CDR3 runs to 14 residues. CDR3 in DNA: TGCGCCAGCAGCCACCAGGGGCGCGACTATGGCTACACCTTC. Translated, it gives CASSHQGRDYGYTF.

The rearrangement joins TRBV7-9 to TRBJ1-1, with 7 bases lining up with TRBD1. Germline-derived CDR1 and CDR2 are SEHNR and FQNEAQ (reference sequence). The length of the CDR3 is 14 residues. The junction had 2 bases not matched to a gene; V was cut back by 1 base and J by 3 bases. CDR3 DNA: TGTGCCAGCAGCTTAGGACAGGGATACACTGAAGCTTTCTTT. Translating it yields CASSLGQGYTEAFF. The complete variable domain, with remaining parts taken from reference TRBV7-9 and TRBJ1-1, reads DTGVSQNPRHKITKRGQNVTFRCDPISEHNRLYWYRQTLGQGPEFLTYFQNEAQLEKSRLLSDRFSAERPKGSFSTLEIQRTEQGDSAMYLCASSLGQGYTEAFFGQGTRLTVV.

The chain links TRBV5-1 to TRBJ2-1, with 12 bases that match TRBD2. CDR1 is SGHRS, CDR2 YFSETQ, per germline. V was pared by 6 bases and J by 0 bases, with 10 bases of the junction left unmatched. This CDR3 is 18 amino acids long. DNA for the CDR3: TGCGCCAGCATTCCTCTAGCGGGGGGGCCCCGCTCCTACAATGAGCAGTTCTTC. Translated, it gives CASIPLAGGPRSYNEQFF.